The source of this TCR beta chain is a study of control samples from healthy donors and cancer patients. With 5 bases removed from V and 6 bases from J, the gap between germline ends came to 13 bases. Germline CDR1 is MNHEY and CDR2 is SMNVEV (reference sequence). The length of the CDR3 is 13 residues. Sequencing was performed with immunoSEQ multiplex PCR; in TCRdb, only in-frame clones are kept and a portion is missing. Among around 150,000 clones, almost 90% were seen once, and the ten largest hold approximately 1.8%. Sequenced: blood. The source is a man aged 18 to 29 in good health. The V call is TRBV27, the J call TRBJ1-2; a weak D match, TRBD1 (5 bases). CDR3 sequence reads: CASSTNGGDGYTF. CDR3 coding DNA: TGTGCCAGCAGTACAAACGGGGGGGATGGCTACACCTTC.